These T cell receptor beta chains were read from a single sample in a study of cytomegalovirus exposure and HLA in healthy donors. Repertoires were generated with immunoSEQ multiplex PCR, while TCRdb's copy carries only in-frame clones and drops some. This table holds about 280,000 clones, roughly 90% found once. Source material: PBMCs. Receptors were obtained from a young woman in good health and CMV-seronegative. Each CDR3 is given with its conserved first and last residue. Each record gives: V gene, D gene, clone size, J gene, CDR3 protein, CDR3 DNA. The D gene is left open where the match is weak. Expanded clones get a size class; other rows say once, few or many, or leave the size out.

V: TRBV19
D: TRBD1
size: NA
J: TRBJ1-5
CDR3: CASSPTGTVGPQHF
DNA: TGTGCCAGTAGTCCGACAGGGACGGTTGGGCCCCAGCATTTT

V: TRBV5-1
D: NA
size: NA
J: TRBJ2-7
CDR3: CASSLRGGHGNDEQYF
DNA: TGCGCCAGCAGCTTGCGGGGTGGCCACGGGAACGACGAGCAGTACTTC

V: TRBV5-4
D: TRBD2
size: NA
J: TRBJ2-7
CDR3: CASSSMGLGYEQYF
DNA: TGTGCCAGCAGCTCCATGGGACTAGGTTACGAGCAGTACTTC

V: TRBV4-1
D: NA
size: few
J: TRBJ1-5
CDR3: CASSQYDGGVPQHF
DNA: TGCGCCAGCAGCCAATACGACGGTGGAGTGCCCCAGCATTTT

V: TRBV28
D: TRBD1
size: once
J: TRBJ1-2
CDR3: CASSPGQISDYGYTF
DNA: TGTGCCAGCAGCCCGGGACAGATTTCTGACTATGGCTACACCTTC

V: TRBV2
D: NA
size: NA
J: TRBJ1-1
CDR3: CASRESMNTEAFF
DNA: TGTGCCAGCAGGGAGAGCATGAACACTGAAGCTTTCTTT

V: TRBV7-9
D: NA
size: once
J: TRBJ1-2
CDR3: CASSLTSGGYTF
DNA: TGTGCCAGCAGCTTGACTTCGGGAGGCTACACCTTC

V: TRBV5-1
D: TRBD1
size: NA
J: TRBJ2-6
CDR3: CASSLAQGAAGANVLTF
DNA: TGCGCCAGCAGCTTGGCACAGGGGGCGGCCGGGGCCAACGTCCTGACTTTC

V: TRBV10-1
D: NA
size: NA
J: TRBJ2-7
CDR3: CASSDMAGVDEQYF
DNA: TGCGCCAGCAGTGACATGGCGGGCGTGGACGAGCAGTACTTC

V: TRBV28
D: TRBD2
size: NA
J: TRBJ2-7
CDR3: CASSGPLAGGYEQYF
DNA: TGTGCCAGCAGCGGACCACTAGCGGGAGGCTACGAGCAGTACTTC

V: TRBV9
D: TRBD2
size: few
J: TRBJ2-7
CDR3: CASSVGLWRGGPYEQYF
DNA: TGTGCCAGCAGCGTAGGCCTGTGGCGGGGGGGGCCCTACGAGCAGTACTTC

V: TRBV27
D: NA
size: NA
J: TRBJ2-7
CDR3: CASSFNGGMNEQYF
DNA: TGTGCCAGCAGTTTTAACGGGGGAATGAACGAGCAGTACTTC

V: TRBV2
D: TRBD2
size: NA
J: TRBJ2-1
CDR3: CASSEGEGEQFF
DNA: TGTGCCAGCAGTGAAGGGGAGGGCGAGCAGTTCTTC

V: TRBV5-1
D: NA
size: NA
J: TRBJ2-5
CDR3: CASSFTRSGKIQETQYF
DNA: TGCGCCAGCAGCTTCACGAGGTCCGGGAAGATCCAAGAGACCCAGTACTTC

V: TRBV6-1
D: NA
size: NA
J: TRBJ2-7
CDR3: CASTDISYEQYF
DNA: TGTGCCAGCACCGACATCTCCTACGAGCAGTACTTC

V: TRBV27
D: TRBD2
size: NA
J: TRBJ2-7
CDR3: CASRPGTGGYDEQYF
DNA: TGTGCCAGTAGACCAGGAACGGGAGGTTACGACGAGCAGTACTTC

V: TRBV28
D: NA
size: NA
J: TRBJ2-3
CDR3: CASSFRGSTDTQYF
DNA: TGTGCCAGCAGTTTTCGGGGAAGCACAGATACGCAGTATTTT

V: TRBV28
D: NA
size: NA
J: TRBJ1-1
CDR3: CASRRGLASEAFF
DNA: TGTGCCAGCAGGAGGGGACTTGCGTCTGAAGCTTTCTTT

V: TRBV12-5
D: NA
size: NA
J: TRBJ2-2
CDR3: CASDSKGASDTNTGELFF
DNA: TGTGCTAGTGACTCCAAAGGGGCTAGCGACACCAACACCGGGGAGCTGTTTTTT

V: TRBV18
D: TRBD1
size: NA
J: TRBJ2-7
CDR3: CASSPRQGQAYEQYF
DNA: TGTGCCAGCTCTCCCAGACAGGGACAGGCCTACGAGCAGTACTTC

V: TRBV7-3
D: TRBD1
size: NA
J: TRBJ1-2
CDR3: CASSQSTGEDGYTF
DNA: TGTGCCAGCAGCCAATCTACAGGGGAGGATGGCTACACCTTC

V: TRBV9
D: NA
size: NA
J: TRBJ2-5
CDR3: CASKASQSPGETQYF
DNA: TGTGCCAGCAAGGCTTCACAATCCCCGGGGGAGACCCAGTACTTC

V: TRBV2
D: TRBD1
size: NA
J: TRBJ2-5
CDR3: CASSEWDRVQETQYF
DNA: TGTGCCAGCAGTGAATGGGACAGGGTCCAAGAGACCCAGTACTTC

V: TRBV7-2
D: TRBD1
size: once
J: TRBJ1-1
CDR3: CASSGTGSTEAFF
DNA: TGTGCCAGCAGCGGGACAGGGTCCACTGAAGCTTTCTTT